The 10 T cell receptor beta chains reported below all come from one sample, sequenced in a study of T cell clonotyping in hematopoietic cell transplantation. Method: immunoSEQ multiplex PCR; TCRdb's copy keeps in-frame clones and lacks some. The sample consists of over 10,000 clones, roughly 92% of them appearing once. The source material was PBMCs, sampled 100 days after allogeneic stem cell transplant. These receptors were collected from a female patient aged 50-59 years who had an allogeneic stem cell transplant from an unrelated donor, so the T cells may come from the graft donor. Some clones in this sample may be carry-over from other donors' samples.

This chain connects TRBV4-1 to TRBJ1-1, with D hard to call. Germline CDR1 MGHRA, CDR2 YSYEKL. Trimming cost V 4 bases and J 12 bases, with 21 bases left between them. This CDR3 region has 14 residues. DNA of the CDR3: TGCGCCAGCAGCCCCACCTTAAGTTACCCCATCACTTTCTTT. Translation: CASSPTLSYPITFF.

CDR3: CASRTSLGQYYEQYF. In DNA form, the CDR3 reads TGTGCCAGCAGAACCTCCCTGGGACAGTACTACGAGCAGTACTTC. The chain recombines TRBV27 with TRBJ2-7; 7 bases are shared with TRBD1. The CDR3 covers 15 residues. Germline CDR1 MNHEY, CDR2 SMNVEV (reference sequence). After removal of 6 bases from V and 3 bases from J, the junction contained 11 bases not matched to a gene.

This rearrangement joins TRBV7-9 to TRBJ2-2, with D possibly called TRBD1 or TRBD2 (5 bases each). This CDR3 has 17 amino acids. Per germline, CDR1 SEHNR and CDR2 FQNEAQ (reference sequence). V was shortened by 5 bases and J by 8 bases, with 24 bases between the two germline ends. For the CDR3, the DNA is TGTGCCAGCAGCCCCCGCGGCCCCTCCGGGACGCCGGGGGAGCTGTTTTTT. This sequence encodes CASSPRGPSGTPGELFF.

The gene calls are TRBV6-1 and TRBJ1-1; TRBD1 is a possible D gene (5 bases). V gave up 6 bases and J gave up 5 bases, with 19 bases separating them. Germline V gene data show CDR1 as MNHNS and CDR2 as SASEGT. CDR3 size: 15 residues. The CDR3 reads CASRNAGAGETEAFF. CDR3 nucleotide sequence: TGTGCCAGCAGGAACGCCGGGGCCGGGGAGACTGAAGCTTTCTTT.

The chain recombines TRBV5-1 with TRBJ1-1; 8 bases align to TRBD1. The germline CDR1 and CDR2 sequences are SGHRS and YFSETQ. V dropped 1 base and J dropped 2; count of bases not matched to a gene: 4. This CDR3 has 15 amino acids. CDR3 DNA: TGCGCCAGCAGCTTGCGCGGGACAGGAAACACTGAAGCTTTCTTT. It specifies CASSLRGTGNTEAFF. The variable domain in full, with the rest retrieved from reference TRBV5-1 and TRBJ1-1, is KAGVTQTPRYLIKTRGQQVTLSCSPISGHRSVSWYQQTPGQGLQFLFEYFSETQRNKGNFPGRFSGRQFSNSRSEMNVSTLELGDSALYLCASSLRGTGNTEAFFGQGTRLTVV.

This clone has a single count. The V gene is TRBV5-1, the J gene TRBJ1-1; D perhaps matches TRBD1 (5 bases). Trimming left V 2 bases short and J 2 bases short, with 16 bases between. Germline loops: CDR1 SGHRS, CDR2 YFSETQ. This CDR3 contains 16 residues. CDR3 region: CASSFRGRGDNTEAFF. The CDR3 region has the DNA TGCGCCAGCAGCTTTAGGGGTCGAGGAGATAACACTGAAGCTTTCTTT.

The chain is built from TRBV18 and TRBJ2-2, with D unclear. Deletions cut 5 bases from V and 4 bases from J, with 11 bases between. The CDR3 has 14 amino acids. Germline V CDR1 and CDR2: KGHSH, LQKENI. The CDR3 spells CASSAPASTGELFF. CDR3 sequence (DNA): TGTGCCAGCTCAGCCCCAGCCTCCACCGGGGAGCTGTTTTTT. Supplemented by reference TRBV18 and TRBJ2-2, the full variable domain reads NAGVMQNPRHLVRRRGQEARLRCSPMKGHSHVYWYRQLPEEGLKFMVYLQKENIIDESGMPKERFSAEFPKEGPSILRIQQVVRGDSAAYFCASSAPASTGELFFGEGSRLTVL.

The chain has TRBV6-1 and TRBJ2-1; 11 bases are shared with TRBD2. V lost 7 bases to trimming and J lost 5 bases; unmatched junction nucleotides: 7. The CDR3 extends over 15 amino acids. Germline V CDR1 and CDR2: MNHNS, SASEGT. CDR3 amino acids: CASTVTSGDHNEQFF. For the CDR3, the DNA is TGTGCCAGCACTGTGACTAGCGGGGACCACAATGAGCAGTTCTTC.

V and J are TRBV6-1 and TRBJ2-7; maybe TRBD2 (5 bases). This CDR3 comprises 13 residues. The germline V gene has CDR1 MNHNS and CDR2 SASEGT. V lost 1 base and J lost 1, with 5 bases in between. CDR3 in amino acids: CASSEGRSYEQYV. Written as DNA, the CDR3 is TGTGCCAGCAGTGAAGGGAGGTCCTACGAGCAGTACGTC.

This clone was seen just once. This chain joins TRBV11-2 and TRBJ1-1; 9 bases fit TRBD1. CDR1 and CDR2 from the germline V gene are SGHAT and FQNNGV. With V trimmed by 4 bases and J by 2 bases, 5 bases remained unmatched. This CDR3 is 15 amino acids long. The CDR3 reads CASSYRGLRNTEAFF. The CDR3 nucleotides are TGTGCCAGCAGCTACAGGGGGCTAAGAAACACTGAAGCTTTCTTT.